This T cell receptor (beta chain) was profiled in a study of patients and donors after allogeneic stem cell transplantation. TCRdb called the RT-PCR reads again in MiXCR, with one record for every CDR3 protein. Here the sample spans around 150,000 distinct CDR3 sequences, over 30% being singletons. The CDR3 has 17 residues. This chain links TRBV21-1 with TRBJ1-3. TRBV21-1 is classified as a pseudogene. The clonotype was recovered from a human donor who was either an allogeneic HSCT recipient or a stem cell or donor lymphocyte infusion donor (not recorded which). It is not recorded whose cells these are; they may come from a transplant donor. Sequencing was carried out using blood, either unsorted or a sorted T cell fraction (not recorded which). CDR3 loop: CASSNPRGGDSGNTIYF. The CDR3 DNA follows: TGTGCCAGCAGCAATCCAAGGGGAGGGGACTCTGGAAACACCATATATTTT.